This TCR beta chain was recovered during a study of T cell changes during pregnancy in multiple sclerosis (dated by TCRdb to between 2017 and 2020). For the wider study: In women with multiple sclerosis, the researchers looked at how the T cell repertoire shifted as pregnancy progressed.

Including cysteine and phenylalanine, the CDR3 has 14 amino acids. Only the CDR3 DNA is retained, 42 bases long and in frame from the first base. Sequences SGHNT (CDR1) and YYREEE (CDR2) are obtained from the germline V gene (reference sequence). V lost 4 bases and J lost 4 bases, and the count of bases not matched to a germline gene is 4. About this clone itself: There is no known antigen for this receptor. Base qualities were left out, and no much larger clone turns up one base away.

The receptor library was made with the immunoSEQ multiplex PCR assay. TCRdb re-hosts the immuneACCESS table, in-frame sequences only. Its copies lack some clones; in the studies checked, an unresolved V gene accounts for under half of them, and the cause for the rest is not known. The sample table records 100,000 or so clones; roughly 92% of these occur just once. The ten largest clones capture 3.5% of the sample. The receptor was isolated from a female donor with multiple sclerosis, enrolled in a pregnancy study. The sequence joins TRBV5-4 to TRBJ1-3; 8 nucleotides in the junction match TRBD1. The specimen comprised peripheral blood, sampled after pregnancy. This receptor has the CDR3 CASSGTGGGNTIYF. The nucleotide sequence is TGTGCCAGCAGCGGAACAGGGGGAGGAAACACCATATATTTT. Outside the CDR3, residues come from the reference TRBV5-4 and TRBJ1-3 proteins, so the full variable domain is: ETGVTQSPTHLIKTRGQQVTLRCSSQSGHNTVSWYQQALGQGPQFIFQYYREEENGRGNFPPRFSGLQFPNYSSELNVNALELDDSALYLCASSGTGGGNTIYFGEGSWLTVV.